This is a list of T cell receptor beta chains from one sample in a study of blood T cell repertoires in COVID-19. Some clones are missing from TCRdb's copy, which holds only in-frame ones; the method was immunoSEQ multiplex PCR. The sample records about 460,000 clones, about nine tenths being singletons. Sequencing was done on a sample of PBMCs or T cells enriched from blood (not recorded which). The receptors were sampled from a woman aged 60-75 years who had recovered from COVID-19. Each CDR3 is given with its conserved first and last residue. D genes are given only for firm matches. Expanded clones are given a class, and other clones once, few, many or no size at all.

abundance,d_gene,j_gene,v_gene,CDR3aa,CDR3nt
-,TRBD1,TRBJ1-2,TRBV19,CASSIGTGQGYTF,TGTGCCAGTAGTATCGGGACAGGGCAAGGCTACACCTTC
once,-,TRBJ1-6,TRBV5-1,CASSIGGDHSPLHF,TGCGCCAGCAGTATAGGGGGGGACCATTCACCCCTCCACTTT
-,-,TRBJ1-4,TRBV6-6,CASSSLGGMQEKLFF,TGTGCCAGCAGTTCACTCGGGGGAATGCAGGAAAAACTGTTTTTT
-,TRBD2,TRBJ2-2,TRBV5-1,CASSLVASGGLNGGELFF,TGCGCCAGCAGCTTGGTGGCTAGCGGGGGCCTAAATGGCGGGGAGCTGTTTTTT
once,TRBD2,TRBJ2-5,TRBV5-1,CASSSRLGLAIETQYF,TGCGCCAGCAGCTCCCGGCTCGGACTAGCGATCGAGACCCAGTACTTC
-,-,TRBJ1-1,TRBV25-1,CASSERRTNTEAFF,TGTGCCAGCAGTGAACGGAGGACGAACACTGAAGCTTTCTTT
-,-,TRBJ1-2,TRBV25-1,CASSERDWFYGYTF,TGTGCCAGCAGTGAACGGGATTGGTTCTATGGCTACACCTTC
once,-,TRBJ2-3,TRBV7-9,CASSLTGGADTQYF,TGTGCCAGCAGCTTGACGGGCGGGGCAGATACGCAGTATTTT
-,TRBD1,TRBJ2-2,TRBV6-5,CASSSGQGGPGELFF,TGTGCCAGCAGTTCGGGACAGGGGGGCCCCGGGGAGCTGTTTTTT
-,TRBD2,TRBJ2-5,TRBV5-1,CASSLGLAGVETQYF,TGCGCCAGCAGCTTGGGACTAGCGGGGGTGGAGACCCAGTACTTC
-,-,TRBJ2-5,TRBV24-1,CATSDRTGGYQETQYF,TGTGCCACCAGTGATCGGACAGGAGGGTACCAAGAGACCCAGTACTTC
-,-,TRBJ1-6,TRBV5-8,CASSPGGGPYNSPLHF,TGTGCCAGCAGCCCTGGGGGAGGGCCCTATAATTCACCCCTCCACTTT
-,TRBD2,TRBJ2-1,TRBV29-1,CSVETSGGQQFF,TGCAGCGTTGAAACTAGCGGGGGGCAGCAGTTCTTC
-,-,TRBJ2-7,TRBV9,CASSVLGSGIYEQYF,TGTGCCAGCAGCGTATTAGGGAGTGGGATTTACGAGCAGTACTTC
-,-,TRBJ1-6,TRBV27,CASSLNRVRNSPLHF,TGTGCCAGCAGTTTGAACAGGGTCAGAAATTCACCCCTCCACTTT
-,-,TRBJ2-7,TRBV6-2/TRBV6-3,CASSYGGLESHEQYF,TGTGCCAGCAGTTACGGGGGACTGGAGAGCCACGAGCAGTACTTC
-,-,TRBJ1-2,TRBV7-2,CASSPTWSQGYYGYTF,TGTGCCAGCAGCCCTACGTGGTCGCAGGGTTATTATGGCTACACCTTC
-,-,TRBJ2-4,TRBV2,CASSELSAGNIQYF,TGTGCCAGCAGTGAATTATCGGCGGGGAACATTCAGTACTTC
-,-,TRBJ1-6,TRBV2,CASITGYGSPLHF,TGTGCCAGCATTACAGGGTATGGTTCACCCCTCCACTTT
-,-,TRBJ2-2,TRBV13,CASSFRGAGELFF,TGTGCCAGCAGCTTTAGAGGAGCGGGGGAGCTGTTTTTT
-,-,TRBJ2-7,TRBV15,CATSREFDEQYF,TGTGCCACCAGCAGAGAATTCGACGAGCAGTACTTC
few,TRBD2,TRBJ2-3,TRBV7-9,CASSLVSGGPSSAQYF,TGTGCCAGCAGCTTAGTCTCGGGGGGACCCTCATCTGCGCAGTATTTT
-,-,TRBJ1-5,TRBV18,CASSAGEDQPQHF,TGTGCCAGCTCGGCGGGGGAAGATCAGCCCCAGCATTTT
-,-,TRBJ1-5,TRBV6-5,CASSYRQDQPQHF,TGTGCCAGCAGTTACCGTCAGGATCAGCCCCAGCATTTT
-,-,TRBJ1-1,TRBV6-5,CASRAPDGNTEAFF,TGTGCCAGCAGGGCCCCAGATGGGAACACTGAAGCTTTCTTT
-,TRBD1,TRBJ2-2,TRBV5-4,CASSPGTGVTGELFF,TGTGCCAGCAGCCCCGGGACAGGGGTCACCGGGGAGCTGTTTTTT
-,-,TRBJ2-1,TRBV20-1,CSASSGGVGYNEQFF,TGCAGTGCTAGTTCCGGAGGGGTCGGTTACAATGAGCAGTTCTTC
-,TRBD1,TRBJ1-1,TRBV6-5,CASSSAPGQGATEAFF,TGTGCCAGCAGTTCCGCCCCGGGACAGGGGGCTACTGAAGCTTTCTTT
-,-,TRBJ2-2,TRBV2,CASRLDTTGELFF,TGTGCCAGCAGGCTGGACACCACCGGGGAGCTGTTTTTT
-,TRBD2,TRBJ2-5,TRBV5-1,CASSLSGTSGVRETQYF,TGCGCCAGCAGCTTGTCCGGGACTAGCGGGGTTCGAGAGACCCAGTACTTC
-,-,TRBJ1-2,TRBV9,CASSVSGQNYGYTF,TGTGCCAGCAGCGTTTCCGGACAGAACTATGGCTACACCTTC
-,-,TRBJ1-5,TRBV6-1,CASSEWAGQGYQPQHF,TGTGCCAGCAGTGAATGGGCGGGCCAGGGGTATCAGCCCCAGCATTTT
-,-,TRBJ2-1,TRBV27,CASSQTTGSDEQFF,TGTGCCAGCAGCCAGACGACAGGTAGCGATGAGCAGTTCTTC
few,-,TRBJ1-5,TRBV19,CASSIIQGSNQPQHF,TGTGCCAGTAGTATAATACAGGGCAGCAATCAGCCCCAGCATTTT
-,-,TRBJ2-1,TRBV6-5,CAIVDSKRVFDEQFF,TGTGCCATCGTCGACTCAAAGAGGGTGTTCGATGAGCAGTTCTTC
-,-,TRBJ1-5,TRBV19,CASSIRQVGSNQPQHF,TGTGCCAGTAGTATAAGACAGGTCGGCAGCAATCAGCCCCAGCATTTT
once,TRBD1,TRBJ1-5,TRBV18,CASSRDSFNQPQHF,TGTGCCAGCTCGCGGGACAGCTTCAATCAGCCCCAGCATTTT
-,-,TRBJ1-1,TRBV5-1,CASSLAGTGNTEAFF,TGCGCCAGCAGCTTGGCCGGGACTGGTAACACTGAAGCTTTCTTT
-,TRBD2,TRBJ2-3,TRBV4-1,CASSLGLAGAGTTSTDTQYF,TGCGCCAGCAGCCTGGGACTAGCGGGGGCAGGTACGACTAGCACAGATACGCAGTATTTT
few,-,TRBJ2-1,TRBV27,CASTHGGALRTNEQFF,TGTGCCAGCACCCATGGGGGGGCCCTCAGGACGAATGAGCAGTTCTTC
-,-,TRBJ2-4,TRBV28,CASSLVWAKNIQYF,TGTGCCAGCAGCCTAGTTTGGGCCAAAAACATTCAGTACTTC
-,TRBD1,TRBJ2-3,TRBV18,CASSSGQGATDTQYF,TGTGCCAGCTCATCGGGACAGGGGGCCACAGATACGCAGTATTTT
-,-,TRBJ2-2,TRBV7-2,CASRDQRGGVTGELFF,TGTGCCAGCAGAGACCAGAGAGGGGGGGTTACCGGGGAGCTGTTTTTT
-,-,TRBJ1-2,TRBV27,CASTNRVGYGYTF,TGTGCCAGCACAAACAGGGTTGGCTATGGCTACACCTTC
-,-,TRBJ1-1,TRBV25-1,CASSKNTEAFF,TGTGCCAGCAGCAAGAACACTGAAGCTTTCTTT
-,TRBD1,TRBJ1-2,TRBV7-6,CASSLERPGQGTYGYTF,TGTGCCAGCAGCTTAGAACGCCCGGGACAGGGAACCTATGGCTACACCTTC
-,-,TRBJ2-5,TRBV24-1,CATSDSLYETQYF,TGTGCCACCAGTGATTCCCTATATGAGACCCAGTACTTC
few,TRBD1,TRBJ2-1,TRBV5-1,CASRLPGQGDGEQFF,TGCGCCAGCAGGTTGCCGGGACAGGGGGATGGTGAGCAGTTCTTC
-,TRBD2,TRBJ2-5,TRBV9,CASSVLSGGQETQYF,TGTGCCAGCAGCGTACTTAGCGGGGGACAAGAGACCCAGTACTTC
once,TRBD1,TRBJ1-6,TRBV4-1,CASSQDRDRGPHSPLHF,TGCGCCAGCAGCCAAGATCGGGACAGGGGGCCACATTCACCCCTCCACTTT
-,-,TRBJ2-1,TRBV5-1,CASSRDLSYNEQFF,TGCGCCAGCAGCCGGGATCTCTCCTACAATGAGCAGTTCTTC
-,TRBD1,TRBJ1-5,TRBV28,CASRRDSYSNQPQHF,TGTGCCAGCAGGAGGGACAGCTATAGCAATCAGCCCCAGCATTTT
few,-,TRBJ1-2,TRBV24-1,CATSVAGWDGYTF,TGTGCCACCAGTGTTGCGGGTTGGGATGGCTACACCTTC
-,-,TRBJ1-2,TRBV6-2/TRBV6-3,CASSYTRMELANYGYTF,TGTGCCAGCAGTTACACTCGCATGGAGTTAGCCAACTATGGCTACACCTTC